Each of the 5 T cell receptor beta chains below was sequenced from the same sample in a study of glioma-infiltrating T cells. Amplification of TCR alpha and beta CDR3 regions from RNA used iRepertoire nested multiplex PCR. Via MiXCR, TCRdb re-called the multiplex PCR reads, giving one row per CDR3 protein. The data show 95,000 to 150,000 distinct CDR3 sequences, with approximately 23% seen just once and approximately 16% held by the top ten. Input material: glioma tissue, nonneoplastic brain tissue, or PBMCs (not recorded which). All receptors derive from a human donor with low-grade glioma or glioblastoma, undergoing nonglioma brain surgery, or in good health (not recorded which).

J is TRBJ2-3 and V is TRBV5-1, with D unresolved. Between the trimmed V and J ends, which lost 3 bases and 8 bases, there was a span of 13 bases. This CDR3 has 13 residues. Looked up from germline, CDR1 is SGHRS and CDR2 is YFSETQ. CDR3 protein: CASSSIKGSTQYF. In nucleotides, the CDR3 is TGCGCCAGCAGCTCCATAAAGGGTAGTACGCAGTATTTT.

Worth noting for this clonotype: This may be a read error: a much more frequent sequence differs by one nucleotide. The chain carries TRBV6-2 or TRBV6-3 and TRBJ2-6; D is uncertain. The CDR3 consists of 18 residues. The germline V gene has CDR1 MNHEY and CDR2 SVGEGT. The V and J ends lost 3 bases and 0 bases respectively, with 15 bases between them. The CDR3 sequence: CASSYDPKPNSGANVLTF. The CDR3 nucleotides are TGTGCCAGCAGTTATGATCCCAAACCCAACTCTGGGGCCAACGTCCTGACTTTC.

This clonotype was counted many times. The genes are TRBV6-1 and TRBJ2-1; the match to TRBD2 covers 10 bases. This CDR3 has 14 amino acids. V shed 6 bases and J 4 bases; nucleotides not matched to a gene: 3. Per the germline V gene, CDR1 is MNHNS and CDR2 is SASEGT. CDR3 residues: CASSQREGYNEQFF. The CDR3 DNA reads TGTGCCAGCAGCCAGCGGGAGGGGTACAATGAGCAGTTCTTC.

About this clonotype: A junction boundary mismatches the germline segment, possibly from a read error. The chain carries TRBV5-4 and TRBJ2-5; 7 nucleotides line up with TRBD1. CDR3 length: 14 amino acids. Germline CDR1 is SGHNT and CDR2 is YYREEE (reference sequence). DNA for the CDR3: TGTGCCAACAGCCTGGGACAGAGACAAGAGACCCAGTACTTC. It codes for CANSLGQRQETQYF.

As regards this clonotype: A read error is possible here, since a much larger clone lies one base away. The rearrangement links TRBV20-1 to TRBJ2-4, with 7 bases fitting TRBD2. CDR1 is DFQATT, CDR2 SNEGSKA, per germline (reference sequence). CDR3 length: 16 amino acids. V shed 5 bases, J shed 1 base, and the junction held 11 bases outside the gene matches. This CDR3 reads CSALPPGGKAKNIQYF. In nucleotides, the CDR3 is TGCAGTGCTCTTCCCCCGGGGGGAAAGGCCAAAAACATTCAGTACTTC.